This is a list of T cell receptor beta chains from one sample in a study of blood T cell repertoires in COVID-19. Here immunoSEQ multiplex PCR was the method, and the copy in TCRdb shows in-frame clones only, minus some. In the table there are 130,000 to 150,000 clones, about 85% of which are singletons. The source material was peripheral blood. The receptors stem from a human donor with acute or convalescent COVID-19. The donor label of this sample is uncertain. Each CDR3 is given with its conserved first and last residue. The D gene is left open where the match is weak. The size field is filled for only some rows; it gives once, few, many or a size class.

- - TRBJ2-4 TRBV5-6 CASSLGRAKNIQYF TGTGCCAGCAGCCTCGGTAGAGCCAAAAACATTCAGTACTTC
TRBD2 - TRBJ2-2 TRBV10-3 CAITSGVGGELFF TGTGCCATCACCAGCGGGGTGGGCGGGGAGCTGTTTTTT
TRBD2 - TRBJ2-2 TRBV25-1 CASSDTRLADTGELFF TGTGCCAGCAGTGACACCAGACTAGCTGACACCGGGGAGCTGTTTTTT
- once TRBJ1-5 TRBV19 CASLLIGGPTHF TGTGCCAGCCTCCTAATTGGGGGCCCGACGCATTTT
TRBD1 - TRBJ2-7 TRBV2 CASNGDREYEQYF TGTGCCAGCAACGGGGACAGGGAATACGAGCAGTACTTC
TRBD1 few TRBJ1-4 TRBV10-3 CAISPGQGAYEKLFF TGTGCCATCAGTCCGGGACAGGGCGCCTATGAAAAACTGTTTTTT
TRBD2 - TRBJ2-1 TRBV6-5 CASSRSGDEQFF TGTGCCAGCAGCCGAAGCGGGGATGAGCAGTTCTTC
- - TRBJ2-1 TRBV7-2 CASSSGGVNSKQFF TGTGCCAGCAGCTCAGGTGGCGTCAATTCGAAGCAGTTCTTC
- few TRBJ1-3 TRBV11-2 CASSLTTGSGNTIYF TGTGCCAGCAGCTTAACAACAGGGTCTGGAAACACCATATATTTT
TRBD1 - TRBJ2-2 TRBV24-1 CATSDTSAQGAGELFF TGTGCCACCAGTGATACATCGGCACAGGGGGCCGGGGAGCTGTTTTTT
TRBD2 - TRBJ2-1 TRBV11-1 CASSRRGAVSYNEQFF TGTGCCAGCAGCCGGCGGGGGGCGGTCTCCTACAATGAGCAGTTCTTC
- - TRBJ1-4 TRBV5-1 CASSLDSQGREKLFF TGCGCCAGCAGCTTGGATAGTCAGGGGAGAGAAAAACTGTTTTTT
TRBD1 - TRBJ1-2 TRBV18 CASSPPGQGYGYTF TGTGCCAGCTCACCACCGGGACAGGGGTATGGCTACACCTTC
TRBD1 - TRBJ2-2 TRBV28 CASGLTGGTGELFF TGTGCCAGCGGGTTGACAGGGGGCACCGGGGAGCTGTTTTTT
- - TRBJ2-2 TRBV7-9 CASSLATNTGELFF TGTGCCAGCAGCTTAGCTACGAACACCGGGGAGCTGTTTTTT
- once TRBJ2-3 TRBV7-9 CASSPKRASSTDTQYF TGTGCCAGCAGCCCCAAGCGGGCTTCTAGCACAGATACGCAGTATTTT
- - TRBJ1-3 TRBV28 CASSSPLGNTIYF TGTGCCAGCAGTTCCCCCCTCGGAAACACCATATATTTT
- - TRBJ2-2 TRBV7-6 CASSLVRRKTGELFF TGTGCCAGCAGCTTAGTGAGAAGAAAAACCGGGGAGCTGTTTTTT
- - TRBJ2-3 TRBV11-1 CASSLRGNGGADTQYF TGTGCCAGCAGCTTACGGGGTAACGGCGGCGCAGATACGCAGTATTTT
- - TRBJ1-1 TRBV11-3 CASSQNQGDTEAFF TGTGCCAGCAGCCAAAACCAGGGTGACACTGAAGCTTTCTTT
- - TRBJ2-2 TRBV4-2 CASSQGGSPTGELFF TGTGCCAGCAGCCAAGGGGGCAGCCCCACCGGGGAGCTGTTTTTT
- - TRBJ2-3 TRBV2 CASSEGGRLYTDTQYF TGTGCCAGCAGTGAAGGGGGCAGACTTTACACAGATACGCAGTATTTT
- once TRBJ1-1 TRBV30 CAWKSSTEAFF TGTGCCTGGAAGTCGAGCACTGAAGCTTTCTTT
TRBD1 - TRBJ1-1 TRBV29-1 CSVGQGYTEAFF TGCAGCGTTGGACAGGGTTACACTGAAGCTTTCTTT
- - TRBJ2-7 TRBV25-1 CATQAYEQYF TGTGCCACCCAGGCATACGAGCAGTACTTC
- once TRBJ1-1 TRBV29-1 CSVEGRMNTEAFF TGCAGCGTTGAAGGGCGGATGAACACTGAAGCTTTCTTT
TRBD2 - TRBJ2-3 TRBV6-6 CASSRLAGGTDTQYF TGTGCCAGTTCAAGGCTAGCGGGGGGTACAGATACGCAGTATTTT
- - TRBJ1-1 TRBV4-2 CASSQQTAWTEAFF TGTGCCAGCAGCCAGCAGACAGCGTGGACTGAAGCTTTCTTT
- once TRBJ2-3 TRBV30 CAWSDLAIPDTQYF TGTGCCTGGAGTGACCTAGCGATCCCAGATACGCAGTATTTT
TRBD1 - TRBJ2-7 TRBV6-2/TRBV6-3 CASSYPAIDRASYEQYF TGTGCCAGCAGTTACCCGGCCATCGACAGGGCATCCTACGAGCAGTACTTC
TRBD2 - TRBJ2-1 TRBV5-1 CASSPGTSGYNEQFF TGCGCCAGCAGCCCCGGGACTAGCGGTTACAATGAGCAGTTCTTC
TRBD1 - TRBJ1-1 TRBV9 CASTGQEGTEAFF TGTGCCAGCACCGGACAGGAAGGCACTGAAGCTTTCTTT
TRBD2 - TRBJ2-7 TRBV5-6 CASSLSGGTYEQYF TGTGCCAGCAGCTTATCGGGGGGAACCTACGAGCAGTACTTC
- - TRBJ2-7 TRBV29-1 CSASGTAGYEQYF TGCAGCGCCTCAGGCACCGCGGGGTACGAGCAGTACTTC
- - TRBJ2-1 TRBV11-2 CASSPGLFSYNEQFF TGTGCCAGCAGCCCAGGACTATTTTCCTACAATGAGCAGTTCTTC
- - TRBJ2-7 TRBV2 CASSEASGYEQYF TGTGCCAGCAGTGAAGCGAGCGGTTACGAGCAGTACTTC
- - TRBJ2-6 TRBV4-2 CASSRPGTGANVLTF TGTGCCAGCAGCCGCCCGGGAACCGGGGCCAACGTCCTGACTTTC
- - TRBJ2-1 TRBV27 CASSYAGPSSYNEQFF TGTGCCAGCAGTTACGCGGGACCGAGCTCCTACAATGAGCAGTTCTTC
- - TRBJ1-5 TRBV5-5 CASSLGSTGNQPQHF TGTGCCAGCAGCTTGGGCAGTACCGGCAATCAGCCCCAGCATTTT
TRBD1 - TRBJ1-1 TRBV7-9 CASVRGAAATEAFF TGTGCCAGCGTCAGGGGGGCGGCAGCCACTGAAGCTTTCTTT
TRBD1 - TRBJ1-2 TRBV5-1 CASSTRPGQSYGYTF TGCGCCAGCAGCACACGGCCGGGACAGTCTTATGGCTACACCTTC